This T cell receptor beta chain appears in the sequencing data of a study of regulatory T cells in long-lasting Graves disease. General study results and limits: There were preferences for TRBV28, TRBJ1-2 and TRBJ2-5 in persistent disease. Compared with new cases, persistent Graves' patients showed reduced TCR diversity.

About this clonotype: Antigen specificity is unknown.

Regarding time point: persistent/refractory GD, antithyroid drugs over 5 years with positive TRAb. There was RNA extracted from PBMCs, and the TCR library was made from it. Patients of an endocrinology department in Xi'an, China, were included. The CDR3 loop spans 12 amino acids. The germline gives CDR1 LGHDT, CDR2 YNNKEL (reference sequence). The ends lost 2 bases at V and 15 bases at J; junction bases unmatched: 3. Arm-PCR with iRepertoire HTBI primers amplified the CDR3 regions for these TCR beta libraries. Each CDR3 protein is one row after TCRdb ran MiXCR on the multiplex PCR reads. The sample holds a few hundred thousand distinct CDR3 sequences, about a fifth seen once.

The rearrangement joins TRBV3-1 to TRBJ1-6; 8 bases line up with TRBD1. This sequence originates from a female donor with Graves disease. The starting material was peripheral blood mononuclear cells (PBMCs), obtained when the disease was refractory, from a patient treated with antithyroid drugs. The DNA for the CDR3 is TGTGCCAGCAGCCAATCAGGGGGCTACCTCCACTTT. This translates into CASSQSGGYLHF.